The TCR beta chain described here comes from a study of blood T cell repertoires in COVID-19. Study context: Acute-phase and convalescent COVID-19 samples originated in the United States, Italy and Spain.

Membership in each cohort depended on participant-reported clinical history. Two negative PCRs, clearance, or symptom resolution had been documented for recovered Cohort 3 donors. Germline CDR1 reads MGHRA; CDR2 reads YSYEKL. V was pared by 0 bases and J by 5 bases, with 16 bases between. The CDR3 has 17 amino acids. Per the study methods: Researchers report that nucleated cell counts were estimated from reference gene primer amplification. The protocol was immunoSEQ multiplex PCR, while the TCRdb copy is restricted to in-frame clones and leaves out a portion. V, J and clone size were drawn from that table, and D and trimming were deduced from the DNA. This sample has some 270,000 clones, with about 86% found just once.

The V call is TRBV4-1, the J call TRBJ2-2; the D gene is possibly TRBD1 (5 bases). Sequenced input: PBMCs or T cells enriched from blood (not recorded which). This TCR derives from a man aged 45-65 years who had recovered from COVID-19. Here the CDR3 DNA reads TGCGCCAGCAGCCAAGAACGGAGCCAGGGTAGAACCGGGGAGCTGTTTTTT. As protein: CASSQERSQGRTGELFF.